The clone carrying this T cell receptor (beta chain) was counted between two and nine times. The protocol was immunoSEQ multiplex PCR, while the TCRdb copy is restricted to in-frame clones and leaves out a portion. This table holds about 41,000 clones, about two thirds found once. These data are taken from a study of PD-1 blockade in classical Hodgkin lymphoma. Time point noted: cycle 4 day 1 (C4D1), after 6 weeks of nivolumab. Each and every patient relapsed after autologous stem cell transplantation, and patients got differing brentuximab vedotin exposure. V shed 5 bases, J shed 0 bases, and the junction held 13 bases outside the gene matches. The germline CDR1 and CDR2 sequences are SGHNT and YYREEE (reference sequence). This CDR3 has 18 residues.

This specimen consisted of peripheral blood mononuclear cells (PBMCs), obtained before the fourth cycle of nivolumab. The gene calls are TRBV5-4 and TRBJ1-3, with 8 bases identical to TRBD1. This receptor was obtained from a human donor with classical Hodgkin lymphoma. CDR3: CASRPGGLDTSSGNTIYF. In DNA form, the CDR3 reads TGTGCCAGCAGACCAGGGGGCCTAGACACTAGCTCTGGAAACACCATATATTTT. Full variable domain (rest looked up from reference TRBV5-4 and TRBJ1-3): ETGVTQSPTHLIKTRGQQVTLRCSSQSGHNTVSWYQQALGQGPQFIFQYYREEENGRGNFPPRFSGLQFPNYSSELNVNALELDDSALYLCASRPGGLDTSSGNTIYFGEGSWLTVV.